The clone carrying this TCR beta chain was detected a few times. The antigen is unknown. Described time point: healthy volunteer bleed at 2 weeks. The total RNA was obtained from whole blood that was not fractionated. Germline trimming cut 9 bases from V and 0 bases from J; bases unmatched to any gene: 8. The CDR3 extends over 14 amino acids. These data originate in a study of human T cells and chemical hapten exposure. Study summary: It was small differences in pooled library volume that mainly caused per-sample TCR yields to vary.

Study-level results: TCRs at a frequency above 1 in 1000 stayed unchanged with DPC sensitization.

The study's library attached unique molecular identifiers to single cDNA molecules. In the original workflow: With a range of 23,224 to 690,600, the median per sample was 95,638 TCRs. TCRdb analysed the RACE reads with MiXCR anew, one entry per CDR3 protein. The V and J calls reflect TCRdb's pipeline rather than the authors' work. Of roughly 120,000 distinct CDR3 sequences in the sample, about 8.2% were seen once. The sample taken for sequencing was whole blood. The chain employs TRBV12-3 or TRBV12-4 and TRBJ2-7; 7 positions match TRBD2. The clonotype was recovered from a male donor in good health. Some clones in this sample may be carry-over from other donors' samples. The CDR3 loop is CASQRGGFSYEQYF. CDR3 DNA: TGTGCCAGTCAGCGGGGAGGATTCTCCTACGAGCAGTACTTC.